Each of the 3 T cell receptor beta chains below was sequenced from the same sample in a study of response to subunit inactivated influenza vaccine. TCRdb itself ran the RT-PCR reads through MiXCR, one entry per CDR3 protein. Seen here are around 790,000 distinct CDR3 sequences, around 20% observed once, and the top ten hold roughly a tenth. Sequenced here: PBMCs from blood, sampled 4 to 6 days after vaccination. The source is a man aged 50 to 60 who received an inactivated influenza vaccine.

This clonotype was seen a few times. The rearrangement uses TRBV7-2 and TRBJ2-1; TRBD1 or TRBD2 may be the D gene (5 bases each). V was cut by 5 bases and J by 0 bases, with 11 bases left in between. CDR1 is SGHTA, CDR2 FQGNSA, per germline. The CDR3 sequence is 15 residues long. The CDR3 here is CASSHRDRSYNEQFF. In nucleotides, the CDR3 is TGTGCCAGCAGCCACCGGGACCGCTCCTACAATGAGCAGTTCTTC.

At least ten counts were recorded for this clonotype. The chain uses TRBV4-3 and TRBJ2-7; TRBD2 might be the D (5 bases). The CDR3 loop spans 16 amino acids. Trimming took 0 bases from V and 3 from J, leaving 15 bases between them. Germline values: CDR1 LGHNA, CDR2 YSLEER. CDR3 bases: TGCGCCAGCAGCCAAGATTATGGGAGATGGAGCTACGAGCAGTACTTC. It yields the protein CASSQDYGRWSYEQYF.

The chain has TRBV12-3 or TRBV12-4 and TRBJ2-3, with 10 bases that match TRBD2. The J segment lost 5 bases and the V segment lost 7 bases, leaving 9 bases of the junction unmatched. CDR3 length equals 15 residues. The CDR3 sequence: CASTFSGGKRDTQYF. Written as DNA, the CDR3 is TGTGCCAGCACTTTTAGCGGGGGGAAGCGAGATACGCAGTATTTT.